The entry below describes one T cell receptor beta chain. Its recognized antigen is unknown. No clone much larger than this one lies a single base away; base qualities are absent. This entry comes from a study of blood T cell repertoires in COVID-19 (dated by TCRdb to the early 2020s). Broadly, across the study: The collaborator samples originated in the United States, Italy and Spain and spanned the acute and convalescent phases of COVID-19. The prospective study material was composed of cDNA or gDNA derived from T cells, B-cell-depleted T cells, or PBMCs. Deeply sampled blood TCRbeta repertoires from subjects exposed to, actively infected with, or recovered from COVID-19 were included in the dataset. The repertoires were made available in a free public database intended to serve as a resource for research on the immune response to SARS-CoV-2. Samples came from the ongoing ImmuneRACE study (first 160 participants) plus 1,254 subjects from 6 global collaborators. Sample metadata almost always included a de-identified subject ID, COVID-19 status, age in years and sex. Where available, HLA class I and class II types were taken from metadata supplied by the sample provider and were not determined by assay-based typing.

Whole blood was collected in K2EDTA tubes by collaborating institutions according to the institutions' own protocols. Collaborator samples were shipped for TCRbeta analysis as frozen whole blood, isolated PBMCs, or DNA extracted from either sample type. Points the paper makes about the study in general: The amount of clinical and demographic metadata varied by source and participant and was provided uncurated.

TCRbeta CDR3 regions were amplified from genomic DNA using the immunoSEQ Assay, a bias-controlled multiplex PCR. As for the authors' bioinformatics: Nucleated cell counts per sample were estimated from amplification of reference gene primers within the assay. Sequence reads were collapsed and filtered to measure the absolute abundance of every unique TCRbeta CDR3 rearrangement. For each sample, productive Simpson clonality was calculated as the square root of Simpson's diversity index over productive rearrangements. Drawn from immuneACCESS, this table holds only the in-frame rearrangements with V and J called that TCRdb kept. Clones are partly lost; checked studies trace under half to an unresolved V gene and leave the rest unexplained. The DNA was the basis for D and trimming; V, J and clone size are from that table. The sample includes 55,000 to 80,000 clones, with around 88% observed a single time. The top ten constitute roughly 5.3% of the sample.

Sample: peripheral blood. This receptor was identified in a man aged 45-65 years with active COVID-19.

The bases read TGTGCCAGCAGCTCCCAGGGACTAGCGGGGGGTCTTACCGGGGAGCTGTTTTTT. The encoded protein is CASSSQGLAGGLTGELFF. The receptor chain draws on TRBV7-2 and TRBJ2-2, with 15 middle bases fitting TRBD2. Counted from cysteine to phenylalanine, this CDR3 has 18 amino acids. The CDR3 DNA has 54 bases and is translated from base 1. Reading the germline V gene gives CDR1 SGHTA and CDR2 FQGNSA. Unmatched junction bases come to 8, with V trimmed by 4 bases and J by 5 bases.